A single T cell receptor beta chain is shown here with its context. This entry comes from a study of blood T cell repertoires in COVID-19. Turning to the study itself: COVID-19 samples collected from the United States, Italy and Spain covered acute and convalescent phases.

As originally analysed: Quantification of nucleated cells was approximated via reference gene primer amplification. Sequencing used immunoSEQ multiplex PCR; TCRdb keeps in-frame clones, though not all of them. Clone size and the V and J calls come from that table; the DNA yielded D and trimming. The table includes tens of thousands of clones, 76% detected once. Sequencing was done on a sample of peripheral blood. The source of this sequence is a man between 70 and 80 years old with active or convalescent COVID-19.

CDR3 sequence reads: CASSQDRGWEQFF. The CDR3 DNA is TGCGCCAGCAGCCAAGATCGGGGATGGGAGCAGTTCTTC. This chain uses TRBV4-1 with TRBJ2-1; weak D call: TRBD2 (5 bases). Trimming took 0 bases from V and 10 from J, leaving 10 bases between them. In germline, CDR1 is MGHRA, CDR2 YSYEKL. The CDR3 is made up of 13 amino acids.